This T cell receptor beta chain was sequenced for a study of cytomegalovirus exposure and HLA in healthy donors. The PCR made use of 60 Vbeta and 13 Jbeta primers. The assay was immunoSEQ multiplex PCR, and TCRdb's table has in-frame clones only and misses some. The sample includes 200,000 to 250,000 clones, 70% seen only once; the top ten take 2.5% to 3%. CDR1 and CDR2 (germline): MDHEN, SYDVKM. The CDR3 sequence is 12 residues long. The V gene lost 5 bases and the J gene lost 9 bases, with 11 bases spanning the gap. General study points: Only CMV serostatus was available as immune exposure information.

In regard to this clone: Its antigen is unidentified.

Sequencing was carried out using PBMCs. The sequence came from a man aged 35 to 55 in good health and CMV-seropositive. The chain recombines TRBV28 with TRBJ1-5, with D unresolved. The CDR3 nucleotides read TGTGCCAGCAGTCCCACTTCGGGGCCCCAGCATTTT. Translation gives CASSPTSGPQHF.